The 5 T cell receptor beta chains below come from one sample, sequenced in a study of cytomegalovirus exposure and HLA in healthy donors. Sequencing was performed with immunoSEQ multiplex PCR; in TCRdb, only in-frame clones are kept and a portion is missing. The sample has some 150,000 clones, roughly 84% seen once. Sequencing was done on a sample of PBMCs. These receptors all come from a human donor in good health.

CDR3 coding DNA: TGCGCCAGCAGCTCCCTAGCGGTGGCAGATACGCAGTATTTT. The encoded protein is CASSSLAVADTQYF. The J gene is TRBJ2-3, the V gene TRBV5-1; 7 bases line up with TRBD2. V shed 3 bases and J 4 bases; nucleotides not matched to a gene: 5. The germline V gene has CDR1 SGHRS and CDR2 YFSETQ. The CDR3 has 14 amino acids.

The rearrangement links TRBV6-1 to TRBJ1-5, with no clear D. Trimming took off 6 bases at V and 0 bases at J, with 6 bases between the two ends. The CDR3 has 13 amino acids. Germline V gene lookup returns CDR1 MNHNS and CDR2 SASEGT. CDR3 bases: TGTGCCAGCAGACAGTATAGCAATCAGCCCCAGCATTTT. Its protein product is CASRQYSNQPQHF.

The chain recombines TRBV5-1 with TRBJ2-7, with 9 bases lining up with TRBD1. The CDR3 covers 15 residues. V dropped 0 bases and J dropped 4; count of bases not matched to a gene: 5. Germline V lookup: CDR1 SGHRS, CDR2 YFSETQ. The CDR3 bases are TGCGCCAGCAGCTTGGGGGACAGGGTTTCTTACGAGCAGTACTTC. It yields the protein CASSLGDRVSYEQYF.

This chain connects TRBV11-3 to TRBJ1-1, with D perhaps TRBD1 (5 bases). V lost 5 bases to trimming and J lost 4 bases, with 8 bases between them. CDR1 and CDR2 (germline): SGHNT, YENEEA. This CDR3 is 12 amino acids long. DNA for the CDR3: TGTGCCAGCAGCCCCGGGGGCACTGAAGCTTTCTTT. Residues: CASSPGGTEAFF.

The chain couples TRBV7-3 to TRBJ2-7; TRBD2 matches 7 bases. Germline CDR1 SGHTA, CDR2 FQGTGA. Trimming removed 1 base from V and 2 bases from J; junction bases left unmatched: 11. The CDR3 is 17 residues long. CDR3 sequence: CASSLKAAGVGAYEQYF. Written as DNA, the CDR3 is TGTGCCAGCAGCTTAAAGGCTGCGGGGGTCGGGGCCTACGAGCAGTACTTC. Full variable domain (missing parts from reference TRBV7-3 and TRBJ2-7): GAGVSQTPSNKVTEKGKYVELRCDPISGHTALYWYRQSLGQGPEFLIYFQGTGAADDSGLPNDRFFAVRPEGSVSTLKIQRTERGDSAVYLCASSLKAAGVGAYEQYFGPGTRLTVT.